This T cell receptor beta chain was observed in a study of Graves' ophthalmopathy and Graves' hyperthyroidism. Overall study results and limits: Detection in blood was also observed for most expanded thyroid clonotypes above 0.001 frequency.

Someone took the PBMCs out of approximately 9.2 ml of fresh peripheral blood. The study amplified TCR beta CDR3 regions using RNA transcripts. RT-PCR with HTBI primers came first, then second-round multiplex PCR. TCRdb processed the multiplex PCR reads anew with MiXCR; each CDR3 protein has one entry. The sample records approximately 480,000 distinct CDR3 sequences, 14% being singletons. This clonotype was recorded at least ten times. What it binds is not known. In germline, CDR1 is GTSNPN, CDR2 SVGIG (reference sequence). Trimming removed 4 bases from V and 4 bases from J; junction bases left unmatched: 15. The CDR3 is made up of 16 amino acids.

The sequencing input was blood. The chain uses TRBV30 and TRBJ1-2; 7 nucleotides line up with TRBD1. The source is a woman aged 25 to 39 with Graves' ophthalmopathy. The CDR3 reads CAWNLSPVRGVYGYTF. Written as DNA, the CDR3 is TGTGCCTGGAATCTCTCCCCGGTCAGGGGGGTCTATGGCTACACCTTC. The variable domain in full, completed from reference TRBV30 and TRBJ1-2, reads SQTIHQWPATLVQPVGSPLSLECTVEGTSNPNLYWYRQAAGRGLQLLFYSVGIGQISSEVPQNLSASRPQDRQFILSSKKLLLSDSGFYLCAWNLSPVRGVYGYTFGSGTRLTVV.